This TCR beta chain was retrieved from a study of beta chain features in type 1 diabetes. Study-level findings and limits: Patients' naive, central memory and regulatory TCRB repertoires appeared more alike than those of healthy donors. VDJ junctions from type 1 diabetes patients carried fewer insertions and larger deletions. A moderate, significant TCRB CDR3 shortening appeared in type 1 diabetes across four CD4+ subsets. Shorter templates may be favored by PCR, equally so in patients and controls.

Isolated RNA was reverse transcribed in full, so expressed TCRB transcripts were sequenced. Read counts averaged about 3.57 million for samples of naive, central memory and regulatory T cells. Assay used: immunoSEQ multiplex PCR; TCRdb lists only in-frame clones, some missing. The sample contains 350,000 to 400,000 clones, approximately 12% of which appear only once. This CDR3 is 14 amino acids long. CDR1 is SGHAT and CDR2 is FQNNGV in the germline V gene. The V end lost 1 base, the J end lost 9 bases, and 13 bases lay between the germline ends. As regards this clone: The antigen remains unidentified.

The TCR comes from a young woman with type 1 diabetes. This chain links TRBV11-2 with TRBJ2-4; possibly TRBD1 for D (5 bases). The sample consisted of naive CD4+ T cells from blood. CDR3 in amino acids: CASSLGSGLGIQYF. The CDR3, as DNA: TGTGCCAGCAGCTTAGGCTCAGGGCTGGGCATTCAGTACTTC.